This paragraph reports one T cell receptor beta chain. This sample is part of a study of blood T cell repertoires in COVID-19. The data were produced by immunoSEQ multiplex PCR, yet TCRdb's version contains in-frame clones alone and is incomplete. The table records about 370,000 clones, about 89% of them present only once. Germline V gives CDR1 LGHNA, CDR2 YNFKEQ. CDR3 length: 15 residues. The V gene end was trimmed by 1 base and the J gene end by 2 bases; junction bases not matched to a gene: 4. Sequencing used peripheral blood. The genes are TRBV4-2 and TRBJ2-5; 7 bases fit TRBD1. The origin of this receptor is a woman aged 30 to 39 with COVID-19, enrolled during active disease. For the CDR3, the DNA is TGTGCCAGCAGCCAAGTAGGGACAGAACAAGAGACCCAGTACTTC. It translates to CASSQVGTEQETQYF.